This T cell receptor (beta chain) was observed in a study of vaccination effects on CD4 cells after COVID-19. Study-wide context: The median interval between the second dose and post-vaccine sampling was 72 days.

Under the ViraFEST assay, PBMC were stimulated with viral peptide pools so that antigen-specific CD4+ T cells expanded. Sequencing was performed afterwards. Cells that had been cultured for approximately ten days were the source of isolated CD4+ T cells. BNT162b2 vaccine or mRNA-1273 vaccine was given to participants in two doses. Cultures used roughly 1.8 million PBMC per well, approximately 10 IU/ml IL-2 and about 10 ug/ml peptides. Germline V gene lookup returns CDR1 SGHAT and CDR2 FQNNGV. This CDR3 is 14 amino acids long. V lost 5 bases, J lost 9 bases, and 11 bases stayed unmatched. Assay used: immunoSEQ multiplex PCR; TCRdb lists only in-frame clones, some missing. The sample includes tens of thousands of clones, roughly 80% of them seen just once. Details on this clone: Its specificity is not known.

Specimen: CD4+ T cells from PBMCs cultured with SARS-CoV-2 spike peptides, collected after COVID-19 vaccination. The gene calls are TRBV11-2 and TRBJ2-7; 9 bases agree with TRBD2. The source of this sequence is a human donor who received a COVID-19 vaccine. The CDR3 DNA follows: TGTGCCAGCAGCCCCGAAGGCGGGAGGGGAGTGCAGTACTTC. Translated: CASSPEGGRGVQYF. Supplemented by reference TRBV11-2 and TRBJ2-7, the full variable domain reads EAGVAQSPRYKIIEKRQSVAFWCNPISGHATLYWYQQILGQGPKLLIQFQNNGVVDDSQLPKDRFSAERLKGVDSTLKIQPAKLEDSAVYLCASSPEGGRGVQYFGPGTRLTVT.